These T cell receptor beta chains were read from a single sample in a study of blood T cell repertoires in COVID-19. The protocol was immunoSEQ multiplex PCR, while the TCRdb copy is restricted to in-frame clones and leaves out a portion. The profile covers fewer than 200,000 clones, with around 87% appearing a single time and around 13% taken by the ten largest. Specimen: peripheral blood. Receptor source: a woman in her 70s with COVID-19, enrolled during active disease. The CDR3 runs from the conserved cysteine through the conserved F or W.

V gene	J gene	CDR3 protein
TRBV27	TRBJ1-2	CASSSAGGLDYGYTF
TRBV10-3	TRBJ1-5	CATPRKTGGQDSNQPQHF
TRBV18	TRBJ2-3	CASSPPSGIDTQYF
TRBV3-1/TRBV3-2	TRBJ2-7	CASSQDPGIPGTGRSYEQYF
TRBV28	TRBJ2-7	CASSPAGGTYEQYF
TRBV30	TRBJ2-3	CAWSGWSGGSDTQYF
TRBV6-1	TRBJ1-6	CASSAAPSRGNNSPLHF
TRBV6-5	TRBJ2-5	CASSYSGSGYQETQYF
TRBV6-5	TRBJ1-1	CASSIFQGGVAFF
TRBV2	TRBJ2-1	CASSVSAGGLGEQFF
TRBV30	TRBJ1-2	CAWSRVAGGYTF
TRBV7-3	TRBJ1-2	CASSLLWTGGDYGYTF
TRBV21-1	TRBJ2-7	CASSKWCRDFSYEQYF
TRBV11-2	TRBJ2-7	CASSLGRALYEQYF
TRBV5-1	TRBJ1-4	CASSPGGVRGQINEKLFF
TRBV6-5	TRBJ1-4	CASSVDRGNEKLFF
TRBV29-1	TRBJ1-1	CSVGNWGSEAFF
TRBV2	TRBJ1-6	CASSPRQGLSSPLHF
TRBV30	TRBJ1-6	CAWSVAGSPHF
TRBV6-5	TRBJ2-7	CASEKRTGTYEQYF
TRBV19	TRBJ2-2	CASSIAGQGGTGELFF
TRBV2	TRBJ1-5	CASSQTGINQPQHF
TRBV28	TRBJ1-2	CATPQYGYTF
TRBV5-1	TRBJ2-3	CASSPGLAYTSTDTQYF
TRBV3-1/TRBV3-2	TRBJ1-5	CASSQDRGANQPQHF
TRBV5-1	TRBJ1-3	CASSLAGVSGNTIYF
TRBV11-3	TRBJ2-3	CASSLSLSTDTQYF
TRBV29-1	TRBJ1-1	CSVEDMTGGGLMNTEAFF
TRBV7-2	TRBJ2-7	CASSLASRVSSEQYF
TRBV5-3	TRBJ2-5	CARKPGGLRETQYF
TRBV28	TRBJ1-5	CASSLKQISNQPQHF
TRBV6-1	TRBJ2-7	CASSEGGTRVWDSYEQYF
TRBV5-6	TRBJ1-4	CASSHGGESREKLFF
TRBV24-1	TRBJ2-1	CATSRGSSYNEQFF
TRBV30	TRBJ2-7	CAWSFSGGGYEQYF
TRBV11-2	TRBJ2-1	CASSRGLAENEQFF
TRBV20-1	TRBJ1-6	CSASLAGGSPLHF
TRBV19	TRBJ2-1	CASSQDRVDEQFF
TRBV28	TRBJ2-7	CASSPGQGARNARYEQYF
TRBV6-2/TRBV6-3	TRBJ2-7	CASSYSLLAGAEQYF
TRBV6-5	TRBJ2-1	CASSYSGLAAWDEQFF